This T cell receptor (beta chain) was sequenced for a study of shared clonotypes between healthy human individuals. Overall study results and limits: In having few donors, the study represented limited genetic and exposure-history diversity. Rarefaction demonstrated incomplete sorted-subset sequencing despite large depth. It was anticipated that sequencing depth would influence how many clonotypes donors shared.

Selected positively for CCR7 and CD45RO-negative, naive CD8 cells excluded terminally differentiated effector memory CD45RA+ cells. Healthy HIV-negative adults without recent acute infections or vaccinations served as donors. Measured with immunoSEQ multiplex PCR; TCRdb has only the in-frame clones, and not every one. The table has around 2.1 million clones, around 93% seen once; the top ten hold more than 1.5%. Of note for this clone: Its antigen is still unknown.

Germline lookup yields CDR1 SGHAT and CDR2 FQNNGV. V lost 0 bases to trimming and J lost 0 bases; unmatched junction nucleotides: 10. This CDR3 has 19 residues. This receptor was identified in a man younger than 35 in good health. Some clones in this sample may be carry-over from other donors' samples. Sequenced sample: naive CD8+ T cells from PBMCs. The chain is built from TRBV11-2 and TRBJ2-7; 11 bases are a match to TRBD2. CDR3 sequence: CASSLEGGLADKSSYEQYF. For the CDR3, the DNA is TGTGCCAGCAGCTTAGAGGGGGGACTAGCGGATAAGAGCTCCTACGAGCAGTACTTC.